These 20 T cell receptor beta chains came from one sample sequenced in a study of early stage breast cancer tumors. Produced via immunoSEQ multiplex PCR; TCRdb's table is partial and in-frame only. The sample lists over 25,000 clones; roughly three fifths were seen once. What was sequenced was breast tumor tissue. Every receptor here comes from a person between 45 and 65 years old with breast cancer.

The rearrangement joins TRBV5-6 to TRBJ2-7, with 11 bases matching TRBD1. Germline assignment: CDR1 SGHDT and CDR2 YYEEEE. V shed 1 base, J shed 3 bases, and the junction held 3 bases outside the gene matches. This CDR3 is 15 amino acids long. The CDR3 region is CASSLLGQGGYEQYF. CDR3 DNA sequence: TGTGCCAGCAGCTTGTTGGGACAGGGGGGCTACGAGCAGTACTTC.

The CDR3 protein is CASRSTGYTEAFF. The CDR3 region has the DNA TGTGCCAGCAGGTCGACAGGGTACACTGAAGCTTTCTTT. The chain combines TRBV6-5 with TRBJ1-1; 7 bases map to TRBD1. J was trimmed by 3 bases and V by 6 bases; bases with no gene match: 4. This CDR3 comprises 13 residues. Germline CDR1 is MNHEY and CDR2 is SVGAGI.

The CDR3: CASSRDRGYEQYF. The CDR3 coding sequence is TGTGCCAGCAGCCGAGACAGGGGCTACGAGCAGTACTTC. The chain uses TRBV11-3 and TRBJ2-7, with 8 bases fitting TRBD1. Germline-derived CDR1 and CDR2 are SGHNT and YENEEA. CDR3 size: 13 residues. V was pared by 5 bases and J by 3 bases, with 3 bases of the junction left unmatched. Using reference TRBV11-3 and TRBJ2-7 for the parts outside the CDR3, the full variable domain is EAGVVQSPRYKIIEKKQPVAFWCNPISGHNTLYWYLQNLGQGPELLIRYENEEAVDDSQLPKDRFSAERLKGVDSTLKIQPAELGDSAVYLCASSRDRGYEQYFGPGTRLTVT.

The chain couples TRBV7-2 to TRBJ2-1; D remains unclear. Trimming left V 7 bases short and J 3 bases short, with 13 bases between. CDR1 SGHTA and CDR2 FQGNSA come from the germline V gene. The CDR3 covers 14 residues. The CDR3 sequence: CASIKGRVYNEQFF. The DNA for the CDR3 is TGTGCCAGCATCAAAGGTCGTGTCTACAATGAGCAGTTCTTC. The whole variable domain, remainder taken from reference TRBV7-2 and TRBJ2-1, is GAGVSQSPSNKVTEKGKDVELRCDPISGHTALYWYRQSLGQGLEFLIYFQGNSAPDKSGLPSDRFSAERTGGSVSTLTIQRTQQEDSAVYLCASIKGRVYNEQFFGPGTRLTVL.

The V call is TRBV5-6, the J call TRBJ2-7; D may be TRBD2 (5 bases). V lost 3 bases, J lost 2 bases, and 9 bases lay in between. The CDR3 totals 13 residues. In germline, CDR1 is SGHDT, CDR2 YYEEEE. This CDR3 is CASSSGLPYEQYF. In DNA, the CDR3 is TGTGCCAGCAGCTCCGGACTGCCCTACGAGCAGTACTTC.

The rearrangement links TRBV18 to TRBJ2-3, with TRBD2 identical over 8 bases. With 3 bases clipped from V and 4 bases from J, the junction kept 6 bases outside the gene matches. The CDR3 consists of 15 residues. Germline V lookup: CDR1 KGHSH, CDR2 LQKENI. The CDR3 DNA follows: TGTGCCAGCTCACCCCAAGCGGGAGTCCCAGATACGCAGTATTTT. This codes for CASSPQAGVPDTQYF.

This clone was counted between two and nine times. The DNA for the CDR3 is TGTGCCAGCTCGTCGAACATGAGAACTGAAGCTTTCTTT. Protein sequence: CASSSNMRTEAFF. The chain carries TRBV18 and TRBJ1-1, with unresolved D. Germline V gene data show CDR1 as KGHSH and CDR2 as LQKENI. CDR3 length: 13 amino acids. V was shortened by 6 bases and J by 5 bases, with 13 bases between the two germline ends.

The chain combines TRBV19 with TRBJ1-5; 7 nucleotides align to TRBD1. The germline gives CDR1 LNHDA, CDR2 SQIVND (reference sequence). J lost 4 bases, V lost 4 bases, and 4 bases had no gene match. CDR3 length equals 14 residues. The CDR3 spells CASSTRQGNQPQHF. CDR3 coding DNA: TGTGCCAGTAGTACTAGACAGGGAAATCAGCCCCAGCATTTT.

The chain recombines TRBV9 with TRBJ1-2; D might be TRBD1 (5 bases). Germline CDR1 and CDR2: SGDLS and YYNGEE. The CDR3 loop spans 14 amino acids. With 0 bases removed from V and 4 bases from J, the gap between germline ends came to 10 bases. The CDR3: CASSVGGGLYGYTF. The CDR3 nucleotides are TGTGCCAGCAGCGTAGGGGGGGGTCTCTATGGCTACACCTTC. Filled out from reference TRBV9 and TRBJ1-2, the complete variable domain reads DSGVTQTPKHLITATGQRVTLRCSPRSGDLSVYWYQQSLDQGLQFLIQYYNGEERAKGNILERFSAQQFPDLHSELNLSSLELGDSALYFCASSVGGGLYGYTFGSGTRLTVV.

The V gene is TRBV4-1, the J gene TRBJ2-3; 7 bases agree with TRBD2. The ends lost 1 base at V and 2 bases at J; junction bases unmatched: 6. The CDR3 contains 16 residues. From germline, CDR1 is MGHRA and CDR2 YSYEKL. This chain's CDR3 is CASSQAGGTFTDTQYF. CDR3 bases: TGCGCCAGCAGCCAAGCCGGGGGGACCTTCACAGATACGCAGTATTTT.

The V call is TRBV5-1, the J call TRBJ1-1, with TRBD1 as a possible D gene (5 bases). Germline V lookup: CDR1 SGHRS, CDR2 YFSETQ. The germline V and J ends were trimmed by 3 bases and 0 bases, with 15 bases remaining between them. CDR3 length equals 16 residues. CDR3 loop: CASSSSGGVMNTEAFF. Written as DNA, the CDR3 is TGCGCCAGCAGCTCCTCTGGGGGGGTCATGAACACTGAAGCTTTCTTT.

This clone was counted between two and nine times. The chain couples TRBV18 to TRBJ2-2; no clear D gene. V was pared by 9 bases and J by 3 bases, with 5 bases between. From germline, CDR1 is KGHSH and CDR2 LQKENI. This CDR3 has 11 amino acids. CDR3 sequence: CASLDTGELFF. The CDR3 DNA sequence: TGTGCCAGTCTCGACACCGGGGAGCTGTTTTTT.

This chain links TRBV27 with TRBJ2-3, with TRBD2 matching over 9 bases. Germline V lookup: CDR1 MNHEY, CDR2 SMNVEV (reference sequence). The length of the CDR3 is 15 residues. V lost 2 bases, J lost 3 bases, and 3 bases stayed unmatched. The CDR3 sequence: CASSLDSGRTDTQYF. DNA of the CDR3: TGTGCCAGCAGTTTAGATAGCGGGAGAACAGATACGCAGTATTTT.

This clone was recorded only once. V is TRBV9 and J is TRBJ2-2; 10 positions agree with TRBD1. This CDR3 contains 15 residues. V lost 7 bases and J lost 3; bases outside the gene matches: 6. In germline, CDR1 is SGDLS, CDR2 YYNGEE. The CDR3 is CASHSGTGDTGELFF. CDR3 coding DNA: TGTGCCAGCCATTCCGGGACAGGGGACACCGGGGAGCTGTTTTTT. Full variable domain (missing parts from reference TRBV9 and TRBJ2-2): DSGVTQTPKHLITATGQRVTLRCSPRSGDLSVYWYQQSLDQGLQFLIQYYNGEERAKGNILERFSAQQFPDLHSELNLSSLELGDSALYFCASHSGTGDTGELFFGEGSRLTVL.

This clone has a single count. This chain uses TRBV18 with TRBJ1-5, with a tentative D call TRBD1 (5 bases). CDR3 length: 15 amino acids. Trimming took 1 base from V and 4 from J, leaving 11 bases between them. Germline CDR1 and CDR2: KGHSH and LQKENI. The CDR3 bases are TGTGCCAGCTCACCACGGGGTGGGACGAATCAGCCCCAGCATTTT. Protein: CASSPRGGTNQPQHF. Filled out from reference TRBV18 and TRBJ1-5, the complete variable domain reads NAGVMQNPRHLVRRRGQEARLRCSPMKGHSHVYWYRQLPEEGLKFMVYLQKENIIDESGMPKERFSAEFPKEGPSILRIQQVVRGDSAAYFCASSPRGGTNQPQHFGDGTRLSIL.

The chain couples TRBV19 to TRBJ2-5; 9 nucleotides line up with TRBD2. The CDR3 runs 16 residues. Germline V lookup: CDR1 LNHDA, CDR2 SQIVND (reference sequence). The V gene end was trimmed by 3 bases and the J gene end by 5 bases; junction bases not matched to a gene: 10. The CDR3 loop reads CASSMLVAGVRETQYF. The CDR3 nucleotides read TGTGCCAGTAGTATGTTGGTAGCGGGAGTAAGGGAGACCCAGTACTTC.

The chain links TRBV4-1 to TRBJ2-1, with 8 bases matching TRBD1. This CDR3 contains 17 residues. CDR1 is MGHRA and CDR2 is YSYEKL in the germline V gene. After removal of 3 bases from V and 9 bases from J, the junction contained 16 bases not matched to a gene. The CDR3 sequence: CASSHRPGQGLSSEQFF. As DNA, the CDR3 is TGCGCCAGCAGCCACCGCCCCGGACAGGGTTTGTCTAGTGAGCAGTTCTTC.

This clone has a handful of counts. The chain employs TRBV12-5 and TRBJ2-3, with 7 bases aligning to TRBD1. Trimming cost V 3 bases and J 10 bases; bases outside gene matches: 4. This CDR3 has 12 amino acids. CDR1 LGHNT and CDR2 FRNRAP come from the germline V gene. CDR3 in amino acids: CASGFGDSAQYF. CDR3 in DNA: TGTGCTAGTGGTTTTGGGGACAGTGCGCAGTATTTT.

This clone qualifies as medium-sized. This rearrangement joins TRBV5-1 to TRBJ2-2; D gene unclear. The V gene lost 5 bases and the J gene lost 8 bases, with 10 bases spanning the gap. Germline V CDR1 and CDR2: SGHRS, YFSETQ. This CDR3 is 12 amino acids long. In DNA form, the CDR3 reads TGCGCCAGCAGTGACGGGTTGGGGGAGCTGTTTTTT. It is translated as CASSDGLGELFF.

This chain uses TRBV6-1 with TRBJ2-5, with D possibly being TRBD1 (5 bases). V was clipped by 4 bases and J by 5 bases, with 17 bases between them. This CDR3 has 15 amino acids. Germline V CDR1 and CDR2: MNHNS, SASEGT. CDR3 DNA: TGTGCCAGCAGTGCCCGACCGGGCAGGGTTGAGACCCAGTACTTC. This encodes CASSARPGRVETQYF.